This TCR beta chain appears in the sequencing data of a study of T cells after yellow fever vaccination. TCRdb redid the calling of the 5' RACE reads with MiXCR, one entry per CDR3 protein. The repertoire consists of 140,000 to 150,000 distinct CDR3 sequences, with roughly 6.7% occurring once and the leading ten covering 0.5% to 0.65%. Trimming removed 0 bases at V and 0 bases at J, with 8 bases between. This CDR3 comprises 16 residues. Germline V lookup: CDR1 KGHDR, CDR2 SFDVKD. This clonotype was seen many times. The sequencing used CD4+ T cells sorted from PBMCs, collected 10 days after the yellow fever booster vaccination. The gene calls are TRBV24-1 and TRBJ2-1; D may be TRBD1 or TRBD2 (5 bases each). The sequence came from a young man who received the YFV17D yellow fever vaccine. CDR3 amino acids: CATSDLAGSSYNEQFF. The CDR3 region has the DNA TGTGCCACCAGTGATTTGGCAGGGAGCTCCTACAATGAGCAGTTCTTC.